These 26 T cell receptor beta chains share one sample of origin, sequenced in a study of regulatory T cells in long-lasting Graves disease. Combining iRepertoire HTBI primers with Arm-PCR of CDR3 regions, the authors built TCR beta libraries. A single record per CDR3 protein comes from TCRdb applying MiXCR to the multiplex PCR reads. The sample includes hundreds of thousands of distinct CDR3 sequences, less than 20% of them seen just once. Documented time point: newly diagnosed GD, antithyroid drugs for less than 3 months. Generation of the TCR library employed RNA extracted from PBMCs. The sample also formed part of further work on T cells in Graves' hyperthyroidism and ophthalmopathy.

This sample comprised peripheral blood mononuclear cells (PBMCs), obtained at new diagnosis, from a patient treated with antithyroid drugs. Every receptor here comes from a woman younger than 45 with Graves disease.

V usage is TRBV27 and J usage is TRBJ2-3, with TRBD2 identical over 7 bases. Trimming took 10 bases from V and 7 from J; bases not matched to a gene: 11. The germline V gene encodes CDR1 MNHEY and CDR2 SMNVEV (reference sequence). The CDR3 runs 13 residues. CDR3 nucleotides: TGTGCCACTTCGGGGGGAGAGCCCTATACGCAGTATTTT. Translated: CATSGGEPYTQYF.

This clonotype occurred many times. CDR3 nucleotides: TGTGCCAGCACTAAGGACGGACAGGGGCCTGGCGGCTACACCTTC. It yields the protein CASTKDGQGPGGYTF. The chain uses TRBV2 and TRBJ1-2; 9 nucleotides align to TRBD1. Germline V lookup: CDR1 SNHLY, CDR2 FYNNEI. The ends lost 7 bases at V and 8 bases at J; junction bases unmatched: 14. This CDR3 region has 15 residues.

The gene calls are TRBV7-2 and TRBJ2-1, with 9 positions matching TRBD2. V dropped 2 bases and J dropped 4; count of bases not matched to a gene: 6. Germline V CDR1 and CDR2: SGHTA, FQGNSA. The CDR3 sequence is 16 residues long. The CDR3 sequence is CASSLSSGSVYNEQFF. The CDR3, as DNA: TGTGCCAGCAGCTTAAGTAGCGGGAGTGTATACAATGAGCAGTTCTTC.

This clonotype has just a few counts. The chain uses TRBV28 and TRBJ1-4; D is ambiguous. The CDR3 runs to 14 residues. Germline-derived CDR1 and CDR2 are MDHEN and SYDVKM. Deletions cut 4 bases from V and 2 bases from J, with 8 bases between. As DNA, the CDR3 is TGTGCCAGCAGTTCTCTCGGGACTAATGAAAAACTGTTTTTT. This gives the protein CASSSLGTNEKLFF.

The chain employs TRBV29-1 and TRBJ2-7; 11 bases line up with TRBD2. Germline values: CDR1 SQVTM, CDR2 ANQGSEA. The V gene end was trimmed by 3 bases and the J gene end by 4 bases; junction bases not matched to a gene: 5. The CDR3 totals 14 residues. The CDR3 loop reads CSVDTSGSSYEQYF. The CDR3 DNA is TGCAGCGTTGACACTAGCGGGAGTTCTTACGAGCAGTACTTC.

V and J are TRBV24-1 and TRBJ2-2; D is perhaps TRBD2 (6 bases). Trimming removed 3 bases at V and 6 bases at J, with 13 bases between. In germline, CDR1 is KGHDR, CDR2 SFDVKD. The CDR3 totals 15 residues. CDR3 residues: CATSDVTSAAGELFF. The CDR3 DNA is TGTGCCACCAGTGATGTGACTAGTGCGGCCGGGGAGCTGTTTTTT.

To note about this clonotype: This may be a read error: a much more frequent sequence differs by one nucleotide. The V and J genes are TRBV6-1 and TRBJ2-4; 7 bases line up with TRBD2. Near its end, the DNA agrees better with TRBJ2-7, so the J call may be wrong. The germline V gene encodes CDR1 MNHNS and CDR2 SASEGT. CDR3 length equals 15 residues. The CDR3 protein is CASSEAGGGSYEQYF. CDR3 bases: TGTGCCAGCAGTGAAGCTGGCGGGGGCTCCTACGAGCAGTACTTC.

At least ten counts were recorded for this clonotype. This chain connects TRBV14 to TRBJ1-1; D call uncertain. This CDR3 comprises 15 residues. Germline V gene lookup returns CDR1 SGHDN and CDR2 FVKESK. Trimming left V 3 bases short and J 1 base short, with 12 bases between. CDR3 in amino acids: CASSHYTERNTEAFF. The CDR3 nucleotides are TGTGCCAGCAGCCATTACACAGAAAGGAACACTGAAGCTTTCTTT. The full variable domain, its missing parts supplied by reference TRBV14 and TRBJ1-1, is EAGVTQFPSHSVIEKGQTVTLRCDPISGHDNLYWYRRVMGKEIKFLLHFVKESKQDESGMPNNRFLAERTGGTYSTLKVQPAELEDSGVYFCASSHYTERNTEAFFGQGTRLTVV.

This clonotype was counted a few times. The chain links TRBV18 to TRBJ2-2, with D tentatively TRBD1 (5 bases). The germline V and J ends were trimmed by 2 bases and 4 bases, with 14 bases remaining between them. CDR1 and CDR2 from the germline V gene are KGHSH and LQKENI. This CDR3 is 16 amino acids long. The CDR3 region is CASSPMGHLLTGELFF. The CDR3, as DNA: TGTGCCAGCTCACCAATGGGGCACCTCCTCACCGGGGAGCTGTTTTTT.

This clonotype was counted between two and nine times. The V call is TRBV5-5, the J call TRBJ1-1; D is unresolved. Germline loops: CDR1 SGHKS, CDR2 YYEKEE (reference sequence). Trimming removed 0 bases at V and 1 base at J, with 7 bases between. The CDR3 length is 14 residues. The CDR3 nucleotides read TGTGCCAGCAGCTTGGTGGCCCCGAACACTGAAGCTTTCTTT. It encodes CASSLVAPNTEAFF.

This clonotype was detected ten times or more. The V call is TRBV2, the J call TRBJ1-2, with D unclear. The CDR3 length is 13 residues. V was cut by 10 bases and J by 6 bases, with 18 bases left in between. Germline CDR1 is SNHLY and CDR2 is FYNNEI. CDR3 region: CATDVTQRDGYTF. The DNA of the CDR3 is TGTGCCACCGACGTTACCCAACGGGATGGCTACACCTTC.

This clonotype was recorded many times. As DNA, the CDR3 is TGTGCCAGCAGTTTATGGCTAGCGGGAGATCGGGAGACCCAGTACTTC. It encodes CASSLWLAGDRETQYF. The rearrangement uses TRBV28 and TRBJ2-5; 10 nucleotides match TRBD2. CDR3 length equals 16 residues. V was pared by 0 bases and J by 5 bases, with 6 bases of the junction left unmatched. Germline V CDR1 and CDR2: MDHEN, SYDVKM.

This clonotype showed up many times. The chain employs TRBV28 and TRBJ2-7, with D perhaps matching TRBD1 (5 bases). The CDR3 extends over 12 amino acids. V gave up 5 bases and J gave up 5 bases, with 10 bases separating them. The V gene's germline CDR1 is MDHEN and CDR2 SYDVKM. The CDR3 DNA sequence: TGTGCCAGCAGTACTCAGGGCCACGAGCAGTACTTC. This codes for CASSTQGHEQYF.

This clonotype was seen repeatedly, ten times or more. V gene TRBV10-3 combines with J gene TRBJ2-1, with 11 bases lining up with TRBD2. CDR1 and CDR2 from the germline V gene are ENHRY and SYGVKD. CDR3 length: 18 residues. Trimming removed 2 bases from V and 10 bases from J; junction bases left unmatched: 16. CDR3 nucleotides: TGTGCCATCAGTGAGCCTTATCGACTAGCGGGGTTGCCCCCAGAGCAGTTCTTC. Amino acids: CAISEPYRLAGLPPEQFF.

This clonotype showed up many times. The chain has TRBV18 and TRBJ1-5, with no clear D. The CDR3 consists of 16 residues. The germline V gene has CDR1 KGHSH and CDR2 LQKENI. Between the trimmed V and J ends, which lost 0 bases and 0 bases, there was a span of 9 bases. DNA of the CDR3: TGTGCCAGCTCACCACCGCTGGGTTATAGCAATCAGCCCCAGCATTTT. Amino acid sequence: CASSPPLGYSNQPQHF.

Of note for this clonotype: This sequence may be a read error, since a much larger clone differs from it by one base. This chain connects TRBV6-2 or TRBV6-3 to TRBJ2-7; 9 bases fit TRBD1. The CDR3 length is 17 residues. Germline loops: CDR1 MNHEY, CDR2 SVGEGT. The CDR3 coding sequence is TGTGCCAGCAGCTACGACCGACTTGGGACAGGGCAGTACGAGCAGTGCTTC. Encoded protein: CASSYDRLGTGQYEQCF.

The chain joins TRBV7-3 to TRBJ2-7, with 7 bases identical to TRBD1. J gave up 0 bases and V 4 bases, and 6 bases lay outside the gene matches. This CDR3 has 15 residues. The V gene's germline CDR1 is SGHTA and CDR2 FQGTGA. Here the CDR3 DNA reads TGTGCCAGCAGCTCTGGGACAGCCAGCTCCTACGAGCAGTACTTC. Amino acid sequence: CASSSGTASSYEQYF.

A remark on this clonotype: A far larger clone is just one base off, so this is likely a read error. The CDR3 reads CASSPVAETYNGQFF. The CDR3 DNA reads as TGTGCCAGCAGCCCTGTAGCGGAGACCTACAATGGGCAGTTCTTC. The J gene is TRBJ2-1, the V gene TRBV28; D perhaps matches TRBD2 (6 bases). The CDR3 covers 15 residues. CDR1 and CDR2 (germline): MDHEN, SYDVKM.

Points on this clonotype: A junction end diverges from the germline sequence, so it may reflect a read error. The CDR3 protein is CSARGARGGQETRYF. The DNA for the CDR3 is TGCAGTGCTAGGGGGGCCAGGGGGGGTCAAGAGACCCGGTACTTC. The chain uses TRBV20-1 and TRBJ2-5, with D perhaps assigned TRBD1 or TRBD2 (7 bases each). Germline V gene data show CDR1 as DFQATT and CDR2 as SNEGSKA (reference sequence). The CDR3 sequence is 15 residues long.

The CDR3 DNA sequence: TGTGCCAGTAGTATTTTCGCCCTACCCGATCAGCCCCAGCATTTT. Its protein is CASSIFALPDQPQHF. The chain couples TRBV19 to TRBJ1-5, with D unresolved. The CDR3 covers 15 residues. CDR1 and CDR2 (germline): LNHDA, SQIVND (reference sequence). V dropped 3 bases and J dropped 5 bases, with 14 bases sitting between them.

This clonotype was picked up many times. The chain couples TRBV11-2 to TRBJ2-5, with a weak D call TRBD1 (6 bases). The length of the CDR3 is 16 residues. Trimming shortened V by 5 bases and J by 2 bases, and 18 bases separated the two germline ends. CDR1 SGHAT and CDR2 FQNNGV come from the germline V gene. The DNA for the CDR3 is TGTGCCAGCAGCCTAAGGACAGACTGGACTCAAGAGACCCAGTACTTC. Protein: CASSLRTDWTQETQYF.

The sample holds many counts of this clonotype. V gene TRBV11-2 combines with J gene TRBJ2-7; 11 nucleotides align to TRBD2. This CDR3 is 18 amino acids long. In germline, CDR1 is SGHAT, CDR2 FQNNGV. V was pared by 3 bases and J by 7 bases, with 17 bases of the junction left unmatched. CDR3 sequence: CASSFVATLRLAGGEQYF. The CDR3 DNA sequence: TGTGCCAGCAGCTTTGTCGCAACTCTCCGGCTAGCGGGAGGAGAGCAGTACTTC.

This clonotype was counted many times. This CDR3 is CASTLTGGAVEAFF. In DNA, the CDR3 is TGTGCCAGCACCTTAACAGGGGGCGCGGTTGAAGCTTTCTTT. The chain is built from TRBV28 and TRBJ1-1; 9 bases align to TRBD1. Germline values: CDR1 MDHEN, CDR2 SYDVKM. The CDR3 covers 14 residues. After removal of 7 bases from V and 7 bases from J, the junction contained 10 bases not matched to a gene.

This clonotype showed up just once. A much larger clone sits a single nucleotide away, making a read error possible. The chain has TRBV24-1 and TRBJ2-2; TRBD1 matches at 11 bases. Germline lookup yields CDR1 KGHDR and CDR2 SFDVKD. J gave up 6 bases and V 5 bases, and 19 bases lay outside the gene matches. The CDR3 contains 20 residues. The CDR3 DNA follows: TGTGCCACCAGTGCTTGGGTTTGGACAGGGGGCGAGAGTAACGCCGGGGAGCTGTTTTTT. Encoded protein: CATSAWVWTGGESNAGELFF.

This clonotype was detected only a few times. The chain has TRBV6-2 or TRBV6-3 and TRBJ1-1; the match to TRBD1 covers 7 bases. This CDR3 has 15 amino acids. Germline V lookup: CDR1 MNHEY, CDR2 SVGEGT. Trimming at V came to 6 bases and at J to 3 bases, leaving 10 bases not matched to a gene. Here the CDR3 DNA reads TGTGCCAGCAGAGACCGGGACAGACTGTACACTGAAGCTTTCTTT. Its protein is CASRDRDRLYTEAFF.

Only a few counts were recorded for this clonotype. The J gene is TRBJ2-7, the V gene TRBV30; a weak D match, TRBD1 (6 bases). Trimming pared 5 bases from V and 9 bases from J, leaving 14 bases between. Looked up from germline, CDR1 is GTSNPN and CDR2 is SVGIG (reference sequence). This CDR3 is built from 11 residues. The CDR3, as DNA: TGTGCCTGGGGTAGGGGGTCCGGGCAGTACTTC. This translates into CAWGRGSGQYF.